This TCR beta chain appears in the sequencing data of a study of shared clonotypes between healthy human individuals. About the research overall: CD4 naive and memory got three plates each, CD8 naive two, CD8 memory one.

Germline V gives CDR1 GTSNPN, CDR2 SVGIG (reference sequence). The CDR3 totals 13 residues. Trimming took 1 base from V and 9 from J, leaving 13 bases between them. Produced via immunoSEQ multiplex PCR; TCRdb's table is partial and in-frame only. The table records 1,100,000 or so clones, around three quarters of them present only once. The chain carries TRBV30 and TRBJ1-5; D may be TRBD1 (6 bases). Source material: memory CD4+ T cells from PBMCs. Noted subset: CD45RA-negative fraction. The receptor's source is a young man in good health. Some clones in this sample may be carry-over from other donors' samples. This chain's CDR3 is CAWSGTAGGPQHF. For the CDR3, the DNA is TGTGCCTGGAGTGGGACAGCCGGTGGGCCCCAGCATTTT.